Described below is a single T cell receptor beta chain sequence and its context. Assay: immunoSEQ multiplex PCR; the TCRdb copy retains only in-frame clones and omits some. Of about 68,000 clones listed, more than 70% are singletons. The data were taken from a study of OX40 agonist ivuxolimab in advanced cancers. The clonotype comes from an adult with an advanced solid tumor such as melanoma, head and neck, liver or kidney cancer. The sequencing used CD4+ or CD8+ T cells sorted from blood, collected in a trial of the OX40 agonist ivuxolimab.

As DNA, the CDR3 is TGTGCTAGTGGTTTGACCGGGACAGACGGAAGGTCCTATAATTCACCCCTCCACTTT. Translating it yields CASGLTGTDGRSYNSPLHF. This chain joins TRBV12-5 and TRBJ1-6; 7 bases map to TRBD1. The CDR3 spans 19 residues. Germline loops: CDR1 LGHNT, CDR2 FRNRAP. Trimming cost V 2 bases and J 1 base; bases outside gene matches: 11.